Below are 31 T cell receptor beta chains sequenced from a single sample in a study of T cell repertoires in cytomegalovirus infection. No antigens are known for them. TCRdb analysed the reads with MiXCR anew, one entry per CDR3 protein. The sample holds approximately 770,000 distinct CDR3 sequences, 25% to 30% seen once. The sequences come from cultured CD8+ T cells from PBMCs, collected from culture after CMV antigen stimulation. The receptors stem from a human donor in good health (CMV status not recorded). Some clones in this sample may be carry-over from other donors' samples.

This clonotype was seen a few times. This rearrangement joins TRBV5-6 to TRBJ2-3, with TRBD2 matching over 13 bases. Per the germline V gene, CDR1 is SGHDT and CDR2 is YYEEEE. V trimming: 8 bases; J trimming: 9 bases; junction bases outside the gene matches: 6. The CDR3 length is 13 residues. The CDR3 DNA follows: TGTGCCAGTACTAGCGGGGGGGCCGGAACGCAGTATTTT. Translation gives CASTSGGAGTQYF.

The sample holds many counts of this clonotype. V and J are TRBV4-1 and TRBJ1-1, with a possible D match to TRBD1 (5 bases). The length of the CDR3 is 13 residues. CDR1 and CDR2 (germline): MGHRA, YSYEKL. The ends were cut back, 3 bases at V and 3 bases at J, with 8 bases in the middle. This CDR3 reads CASSHAGHTEAFF. The DNA of the CDR3 is TGCGCCAGCAGCCATGCAGGGCACACTGAAGCTTTCTTT.

The rearrangement uses TRBV7-6 and TRBJ2-2; tentative D call: TRBD1 (6 bases). Trimming pared 1 base from V and 4 bases from J, leaving 19 bases between. The CDR3 is made up of 18 amino acids. Germline V gives CDR1 SGHVS, CDR2 FNYEAQ. In DNA form, the CDR3 reads TGTGCCAGCAGCTTAGTCATCTTCCCTACAGGGACCACCGGGGAGCTGTTTTTT. Translating gives CASSLVIFPTGTTGELFF.

The chain uses TRBV7-8 and TRBJ2-1; tentatively, D is TRBD2 (5 bases). The CDR3 contains 13 residues. Trimming removed 3 bases from V and 8 bases from J, with 11 bases in between. Per the germline V gene, CDR1 is SGHVS and CDR2 is FQNEAQ. CDR3 region: CASSFRGPHEQFF. As DNA, the CDR3 is TGTGCCAGCAGCTTTCGAGGGCCCCATGAGCAGTTCTTC.

As to this clonotype: An end of the junction differs from the germline gene, which may be a read error. J is TRBJ2-3 and V is TRBV7-6; 10 nucleotides match TRBD2. Germline V lookup: CDR1 SGHVS, CDR2 FNYEAQ. The CDR3 spans 16 residues. CDR3 in amino acids: CASSSSAGGQGDTQYF. For the CDR3, the DNA is TGTGCTAGCAGCTCCTCAGCGGGGGGGCAGGGAGATACGCAGTATTTT. The whole variable domain, remainder taken from reference TRBV7-6 and TRBJ2-3, is GAGVSQSPRYKVTKRGQDVALRCDPISGHVSLYWYRQALGQGPEFLTYFNYEAQQDKSGLPNDRFSAERPEGSISTLTIQRTEQRDSAMYRCASSSSAGGQGDTQYFGPGTRLTVL.

Here the CDR3 reads CSGGGGSYNEQFF. The CDR3, as DNA: TGCAGCGGGGGCGGGGGCTCCTACAATGAGCAGTTCTTC. The V gene is TRBV29-1, the J gene TRBJ2-1, with 7 bases matching TRBD2. The junction had 3 bases not matched to a gene; V was cut back by 7 bases and J by 0 bases. This CDR3 region has 13 residues. Germline V lookup: CDR1 SQVTM, CDR2 ANQGSEA.

This clonotype was seen only a few times. The V call is TRBV7-6, the J call TRBJ2-7; 7 positions agree with TRBD1. CDR1 is SGHVS, CDR2 FNYEAQ, per germline. The trim removed 1 base at V and 1 base at J, leaving 4 bases unmatched. This CDR3 comprises 15 residues. CDR3 DNA sequence: TGTGCCAGCAGCTTAGGGGGGACAGTGTCCTACGAGCAGTACTTC. Residues: CASSLGGTVSYEQYF.

This clonotype was counted ten times or more. This chain joins TRBV12-3 or TRBV12-4 and TRBJ1-1, with TRBD1 identical over 9 bases. The length of the CDR3 is 13 residues. Trimming took 3 bases from V and 8 from J; bases not matched to a gene: 4. This CDR3 reads CASSLGQGLEAFF. CDR3 DNA sequence: TGTGCCAGCAGTTTGGGACAGGGCCTCGAAGCTTTCTTT.

The V gene is TRBV6-2 or TRBV6-3, the J gene TRBJ2-3; D not resolved. Germline lookup yields CDR1 MNHEY and CDR2 SVGEGT. The CDR3 covers 13 residues. Trimming took off 6 bases at V and 2 bases at J, with 9 bases between the two ends. The DNA of the CDR3 is TGTGCCAGCAGCCAGTTCTACACAGATACGCAGTATTTT. Translation: CASSQFYTDTQYF.

This clonotype was detected a few times. The gene calls are TRBV14 and TRBJ2-2, with D maybe TRBD1 (5 bases). V dropped 4 bases and J dropped 1 base, with 7 bases sitting between them. Germline CDR1 is SGHDN and CDR2 is FVKESK. The CDR3 totals 14 residues. The chain's CDR3 is CASSPRVNTGELFF. The CDR3 DNA follows: TGTGCCAGCAGCCCCAGGGTGAACACCGGGGAGCTGTTTTTT.

This clonotype turned up a few times. The genes are TRBV7-6 and TRBJ2-3; 8 nucleotides line up with TRBD2. Germline lookup yields CDR1 SGHVS and CDR2 FNYEAQ. The J segment lost 2 bases and the V segment lost 0 bases, leaving 7 bases of the junction unmatched. The CDR3 totals 17 residues. CDR3 loop: CASSLARRGDYTDTQYF. In DNA form, the CDR3 reads TGTGCCAGCAGCTTAGCCCGGCGGGGGGACTACACAGATACGCAGTATTTT.

V usage is TRBV20-1 and J usage is TRBJ2-7, with 7 positions matching TRBD2. This CDR3 has 19 amino acids. The V segment lost 5 bases and the J segment 2 bases; nucleotides outside the gene matches: 24. Per germline, CDR1 DFQATT and CDR2 SNEGSKA (reference sequence). The CDR3 sequence is CSAETTRAGGMAITYEQYV. The CDR3 nucleotides read TGCAGTGCTGAGACTACGCGAGCCGGGGGGATGGCGATTACCTACGAGCAGTACGTC.

This chain joins TRBV7-9 and TRBJ2-1, with 10 positions matching TRBD1. In germline, CDR1 is SEHNR, CDR2 FQNEAQ (reference sequence). With V trimmed by 3 bases and J by 4 bases, 3 bases remained unmatched. The CDR3 consists of 15 residues. As DNA, the CDR3 is TGTGCCAGCAGCTTTGCGGGACAGGGGTACAATGAGCAGTTCTTC. Translation: CASSFAGQGYNEQFF.

This chain links TRBV6-1 with TRBJ1-1; 7 bases line up with TRBD1. The junction had 10 bases not matched to a gene; V was cut back by 7 bases and J by 5 bases. Germline V gene data show CDR1 as MNHNS and CDR2 as SASEGT. The CDR3 covers 14 residues. CDR3 DNA: TGTGCCAGCAAGCCAGGGGGACCAACGACTGAAGCTTTCTTT. The encoded protein is CASKPGGPTTEAFF.

In its sample, this clonotype was seen many times. CDR3 protein: CASSLYSGGARDRVSNQPQHF. In nucleotides, the CDR3 is TGTGCCAGCAGCTTATATTCGGGGGGGGCGCGAGATAGGGTTAGCAATCAGCCCCAGCATTTT. The chain has TRBV7-2 and TRBJ1-5, with D perhaps TRBD1 (6 bases). The V end was cut by 2 bases, the J end by 0 bases, with 26 bases between. The CDR3 totals 21 residues. Germline CDR1 SGHTA, CDR2 FQGNSA.

The chain combines TRBV7-2 with TRBJ2-1, with a possible D match to TRBD2 (5 bases). The CDR3 loop spans 11 amino acids. Germline assignment: CDR1 SGHTA and CDR2 FQGNSA. V was pared by 4 bases and J by 10 bases, with 8 bases between. CDR3 region: CASSSTGEQFF. CDR3 nucleotides: TGTGCCAGCAGCTCTACGGGGGAGCAGTTCTTC.

This clonotype was seen many times. The rearrangement uses TRBV19 and TRBJ1-1; D is uncertain. The germline CDR1 and CDR2 sequences are LNHDA and SQIVND (reference sequence). With 5 bases removed from V and 1 base from J, the gap between germline ends came to 17 bases. This CDR3 is built from 16 residues. Here the CDR3 DNA reads TGTGCCAGTAGTGTAAGCCCGCAAAGAGCGAACACTGAAGCTTTCTTT. It translates to CASSVSPQRANTEAFF.

This clonotype was detected only a few times. V is TRBV4-3 and J is TRBJ2-3; D gene ambiguous. From germline, CDR1 is LGHNA and CDR2 YSLEER. The CDR3 length is 17 residues. V was cut by 6 bases and J by 2 bases, with 21 bases left in between. This chain's CDR3 is CASSQKPEQTPTDTQYF. CDR3 coding DNA: TGCGCCAGCAGTCAAAAACCCGAGCAGACACCCACAGATACGCAGTATTTT.

This clonotype was seen at least ten times. The chain is built from TRBV7-9 and TRBJ2-1, with D perhaps given as TRBD1 or TRBD2 (5 bases each). Trimming stripped 8 bases from V and 4 bases from J, with 21 bases between. The CDR3 loop spans 16 amino acids. The V gene's germline CDR1 is SEHNR and CDR2 FQNEAQ (reference sequence). The CDR3 loop is CASQGETPGFYNEQFF. The CDR3 DNA follows: TGTGCCAGCCAAGGGGAGACACCGGGGTTTTACAATGAGCAGTTCTTC.

This clonotype is a singleton in its sample. The rearrangement joins TRBV9 to TRBJ2-1, with 10 bases lining up with TRBD2. With V trimmed by 9 bases and J by 8 bases, 11 bases remained unmatched. The CDR3 is 14 amino acids. Germline V lookup: CDR1 SGDLS, CDR2 YYNGEE. CDR3 DNA: TGTGCCACGTCTGAGCGGGGGGGTATAGATGAGCAGTTCTTC. This gives the protein CATSERGGIDEQFF.

The CDR3: CSVELPSGGSYNEQFF. The CDR3 nucleotides are TGCAGCGTTGAACTCCCTAGCGGGGGGTCGTACAATGAGCAGTTCTTC. The chain has TRBV29-1 and TRBJ2-1; 11 positions agree with TRBD2. Per germline, CDR1 SQVTM and CDR2 ANQGSEA. The CDR3 spans 16 residues. V shed 2 bases, J shed 4 bases, and the junction held 7 bases outside the gene matches.

In this sample, this clonotype turned up once. The chain has TRBV10-1 and TRBJ1-1, with D perhaps TRBD1 (5 bases). This CDR3 is built from 15 residues. V was pared by 0 bases and J by 10 bases, with 18 bases between. CDR1 is WNHNN and CDR2 is SYGVQD in the germline V gene (reference sequence). CDR3 DNA: TGCGCCAGCAGTGAGTCGACGCGGGGCGCGGGCCGAGCTTTCTTT. Translated, it gives CASSESTRGAGRAFF.

The chain carries TRBV13 and TRBJ1-2, with D hard to call. This CDR3 is built from 12 residues. CDR1 is PRHDT and CDR2 is FYEKMQ in the germline V gene (reference sequence). Between the trimmed V and J ends, which lost 5 bases and 8 bases, there was a span of 12 bases. The CDR3 protein is CASSTGRRGYTF. CDR3 DNA sequence: TGTGCCAGCAGCACCGGACGACGGGGCTACACCTTC.

V gene TRBV6-2 or TRBV6-3 combines with J gene TRBJ1-1; no firm D call. V was trimmed by 2 bases and J by 4 bases, leaving 8 bases between them. From germline, CDR1 is MNHEY and CDR2 SVGEGT. CDR3 length equals 13 residues. DNA of the CDR3: TGTGCCAGCAGTTACGGCCAGGCCACTGAAGCTTTCTTT. As protein: CASSYGQATEAFF.

The chain has TRBV28 and TRBJ1-5; D may be TRBD1 (6 bases). Looked up from germline, CDR1 is MDHEN and CDR2 is SYDVKM. The V gene lost 3 bases and the J gene lost 7 bases, with 13 bases spanning the gap. This CDR3 spans 14 amino acids. Here the CDR3 reads CASSFQQGGQPQHF. The DNA for the CDR3 is TGTGCCAGCAGTTTTCAACAGGGTGGCCAGCCCCAGCATTTT.

The J gene is TRBJ1-1, the V gene TRBV6-5; D is uncertain. The CDR3 contains 13 residues. Per the germline V gene, CDR1 is MNHEY and CDR2 is SVGAGI. V was trimmed by 8 bases and J by 4 bases, leaving 14 bases between them. CDR3 sequence reads: CASGEEVFTEAFF. In DNA, the CDR3 is TGTGCCAGCGGGGAGGAGGTGTTCACTGAAGCTTTCTTT.

This sequence joins TRBV7-8 and TRBJ2-2; 7 bases are shared with TRBD2. Trimming cost V 1 base and J 6 bases; bases outside gene matches: 11. The CDR3 has 17 amino acids. Germline CDR1 is SGHVS and CDR2 is FQNEAQ. The CDR3: CASSLDTAGGSPGELFF. CDR3 bases: TGTGCCAGCAGCTTAGACACGGCAGGCGGGAGCCCCGGGGAGCTGTTTTTT.

This clonotype showed up just a few times. Germline and junction disagree at one end, which may indicate a read error. The CDR3 bases are TGTGCCAGCAGCGAAGAGGGCAGGTACTCAATCTACGAGCAGTACTTC. Amino acid sequence: CASSEEGRYSIYEQYF. The V and J genes are TRBV6-1 and TRBJ2-7; a possible D gene is TRBD2 (5 bases). There are 16 residues in the CDR3. CDR1 and CDR2 (germline): MNHNS, SASEGT.

As concerns this clonotype: A much bigger clone sits one base away, suggesting this may be a read error. The CDR3 bases are TGTGCCAGCAGCTTAGGTGCTCTCTTCTCAGATACGCAGTATTTT. Its translation: CASSLGALFSDTQYF. The rearrangement links TRBV7-6 to TRBJ2-3; D uncertain. Trimming took 1 base from V and 4 from J, leaving 12 bases between them. This CDR3 comprises 15 residues. Germline CDR1 SGHVS, CDR2 FNYEAQ. The full variable domain, with the rest looked up from reference TRBV7-6 and TRBJ2-3, is GAGVSQSPRYKVTKRGQDVALRCDPISGHVSLYWYRQALGQGPEFLTYFNYEAQQDKSGLPNDRFSAERPEGSISTLTIQRTEQRDSAMYRCASSLGALFSDTQYFGPGTRLTVL.

The V and J genes are TRBV19 and TRBJ2-1; D is unclear. Trimming took off 5 bases at V and 5 bases at J, with 7 bases between the two ends. The CDR3 covers 12 residues. Germline-derived CDR1 and CDR2 are LNHDA and SQIVND (reference sequence). DNA for the CDR3: TGTGCCAGTAGTCCGTTCGACAATGAGCAGTTCTTC. Translating it yields CASSPFDNEQFF.

The chain has TRBV7-2 and TRBJ1-2, with D unresolved. V shed 3 bases and J shed 4 bases, with 12 bases lying between them. Germline V gives CDR1 SGHTA, CDR2 FQGNSA. There are 14 residues in the CDR3. The CDR3, as DNA: TGTGCCAGCAGCTTTCTTAACACCGGCTATGGCTACACCTTC. Encoded protein: CASSFLNTGYGYTF.